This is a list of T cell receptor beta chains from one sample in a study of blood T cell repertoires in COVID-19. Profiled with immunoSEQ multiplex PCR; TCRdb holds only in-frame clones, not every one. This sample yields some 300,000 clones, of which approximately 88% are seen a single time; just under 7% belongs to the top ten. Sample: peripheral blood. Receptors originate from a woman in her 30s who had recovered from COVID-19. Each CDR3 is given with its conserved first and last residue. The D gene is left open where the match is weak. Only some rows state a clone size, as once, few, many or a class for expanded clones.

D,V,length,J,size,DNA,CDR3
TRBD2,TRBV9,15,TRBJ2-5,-,TGTGCCAGCAGCGAGACTAGCGGGGGCCAAGAGACCCAGTACTTC,CASSETSGGQETQYF
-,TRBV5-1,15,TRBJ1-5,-,TGCGCCAGCAGCTTGGTAGGGGGAATGGATCAGCCCCAGCATTTT,CASSLVGGMDQPQHF
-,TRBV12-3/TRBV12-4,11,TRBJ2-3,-,TGTGCCAGCAAACACACAGATACGCAGTATTTT,CASKHTDTQYF
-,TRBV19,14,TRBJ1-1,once,TGTGCCAGTAGTATAGATCTAGGCTTGCCTGAAGCTTTCTTT,CASSIDLGLPEAFF
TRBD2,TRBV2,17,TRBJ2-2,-,TGTGCCAGCAGTCCTCCCCCGGGACTAGGGCTCACCGGGGAGCTGTTTTTT,CASSPPPGLGLTGELFF
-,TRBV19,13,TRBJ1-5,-,TGTGCCGCCCAATCGACAGTTAATCAGCCCCAGCATTTT,CAAQSTVNQPQHF
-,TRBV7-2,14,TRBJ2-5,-,TGTGCCAGCAGCCCCCCGGCGGGGCAAGAGACCCAGTACTTC,CASSPPAGQETQYF
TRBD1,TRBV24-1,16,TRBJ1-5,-,TGTGCCACCAGTGATTCGGGACAGTTCTACAATCAGCCCCAGCATTTT,CATSDSGQFYNQPQHF
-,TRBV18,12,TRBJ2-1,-,TGTGCCAGCTCTCCATCGGGCAATGAGCAGTTCTTC,CASSPSGNEQFF
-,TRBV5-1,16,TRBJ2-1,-,TGCGCCAGCAGCTCAATGACTCAGGGGTTCTACAATGAGCAGTTCTTC,CASSSMTQGFYNEQFF
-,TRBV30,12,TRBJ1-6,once,TGTGCCTGGAGTGTCGGTGGTTTGGCCCTCCACTTT,CAWSVGGLALHF
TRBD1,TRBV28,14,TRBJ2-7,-,TGTGCCAGCAGCCCGCCGGGACAGGGTAGCGAGCAGTACTTC,CASSPPGQGSEQYF
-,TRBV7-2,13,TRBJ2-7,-,TGTGCCAGCAGCTCGCCGCCCGGTTACGAGCAGTACTTC,CASSSPPGYEQYF
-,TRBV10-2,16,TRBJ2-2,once,TGCGCCGGTCGCACGAGAGGCGGGGCGAACACCGGGGAGCTGTTTTTT,CAGRTRGGANTGELFF
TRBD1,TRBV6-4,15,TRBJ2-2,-,TGTGCCAGCAGTGACTTACAGACAGGGTCCGGGGAGCTGTTTTTT,CASSDLQTGSGELFF
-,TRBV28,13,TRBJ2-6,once,TGTGCCACCAGAGGGACAGGGGCCAACGTCCTGACTTTC,CATRGTGANVLTF
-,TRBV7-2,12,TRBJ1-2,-,TGTGCCAGCAGCGGGGGGGCGAGGGGCTACACCTTC,CASSGGARGYTF
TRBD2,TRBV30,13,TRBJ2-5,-,TGTGCCTGGAGGACTAGCGGGGGGCCCAGGGAGTACTTC,CAWRTSGGPREYF
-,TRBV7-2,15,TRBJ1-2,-,TGTGCCAGCAGCTTAGATTCGGGGAGACCCTATGGCTACACCTTC,CASSLDSGRPYGYTF
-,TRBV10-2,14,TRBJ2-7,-,TGCGCCAGCATGGGTGGACAGTTCCCCTACGAGCAGTACTTC,CASMGGQFPYEQYF
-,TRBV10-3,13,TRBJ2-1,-,TGTGCCACCTCGTTGGCCCCCCACAATGAGCAGTTCTTC,CATSLAPHNEQFF
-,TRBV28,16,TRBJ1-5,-,TGTGCCAGCAGTAGAACAGGAACCCCGGGCAATCAGCCCCAGCATTTT,CASSRTGTPGNQPQHF
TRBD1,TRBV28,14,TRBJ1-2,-,TGTGCCAGCAGCAGACAGGGCCCGAGGGTCGGCTACGCCTTC,CASSRQGPRVGYAF
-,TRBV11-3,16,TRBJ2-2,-,TGTGCCAGCAGCTTCAAGGGACAACGGAACACCGGGGAGCTGTTTTTT,CASSFKGQRNTGELFF
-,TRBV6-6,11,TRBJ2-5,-,TGTGCCAGCAGTTATTCAGTGACCCAGTACTTC,CASSYSVTQYF
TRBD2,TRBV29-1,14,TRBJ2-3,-,TGCAGCGTTGCATTAGCGGGGGGTCTGAGTACGCAGTATTTT,CSVALAGGLSTQYF
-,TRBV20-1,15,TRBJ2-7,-,TGCAGTGCTAGTCCCGGTCCCATAGGGGCCTACGAGCAGTACTTC,CSASPGPIGAYEQYF
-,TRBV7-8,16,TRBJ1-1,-,TGTGCCAGCAGCTTAGTTTATTTGGGGGCGAGGACTGAAGCTTTCTTT,CASSLVYLGARTEAFF
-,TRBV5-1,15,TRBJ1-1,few,TGCGCCAGCAGTCCCAGGGAGGGCATGAACACTGAAGCTTTCTTT,CASSPREGMNTEAFF
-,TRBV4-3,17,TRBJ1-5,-,TGCGCCAGCAGCCAAGATCTCACAGGACACGGCAATCAGCCCCAGCATTTT,CASSQDLTGHGNQPQHF
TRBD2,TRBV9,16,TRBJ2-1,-,TGTGCCAGCAGCGTAGCTCTAACTAGCGAAAACAATGAGCAGTTCTTC,CASSVALTSENNEQFF